This T cell receptor (beta chain) was recovered during a study of T cell responses to AZD1222 COVID-19 vaccine. Trimming pared 2 bases from V and 0 bases from J, leaving 5 bases between. The length of the CDR3 is 14 residues. Germline CDR1 reads SNHLY; CDR2 reads FYNNEI. Assay: immunoSEQ multiplex PCR; the TCRdb copy retains only in-frame clones and omits some. Seen here are 130,000 to 150,000 clones, around 90% observed once, and the top ten hold about 1.9%. This specimen was peripheral blood, taken 28 days after the second AZD1222 dose. The chain links TRBV2 to TRBJ1-5; D not certain. The TCR comes from an adult who received the AZD1222 COVID-19 vaccine. The CDR3 loop reads CASSETASNQPQHF. The CDR3 nucleotides are TGTGCCAGCAGTGAAACAGCTAGCAATCAGCCCCAGCATTTT. The full variable domain, completed using reference TRBV2 and TRBJ1-5, is EPEVTQTPSHQVTQMGQEVILRCVPISNHLYFYWYRQILGQKVEFLVSFYNNEISEKSEIFDDQFSVERPDGSNFTLKIRSTKLEDSAMYFCASSETASNQPQHFGDGTRLSIL.